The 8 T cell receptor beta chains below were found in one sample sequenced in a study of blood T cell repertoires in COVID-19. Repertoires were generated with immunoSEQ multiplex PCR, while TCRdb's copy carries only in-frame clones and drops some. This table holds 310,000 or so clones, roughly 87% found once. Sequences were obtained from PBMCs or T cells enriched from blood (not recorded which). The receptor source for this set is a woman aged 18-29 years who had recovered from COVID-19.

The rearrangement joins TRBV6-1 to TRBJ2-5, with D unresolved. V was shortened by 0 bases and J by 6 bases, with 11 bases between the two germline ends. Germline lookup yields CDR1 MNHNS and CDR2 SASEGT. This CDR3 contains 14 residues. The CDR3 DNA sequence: TGTGCCAGCAGTGAAGCGCAGGTTTTGCAGACCCAGTACTTC. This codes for CASSEAQVLQTQYF.

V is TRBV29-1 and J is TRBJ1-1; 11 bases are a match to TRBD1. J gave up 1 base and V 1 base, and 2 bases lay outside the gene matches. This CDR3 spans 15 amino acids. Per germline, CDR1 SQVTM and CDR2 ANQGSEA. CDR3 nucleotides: TGCAGCGTTGAAGGGACAGGGGGCAGGAACACTGAAGCTTTCTTT. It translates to CSVEGTGGRNTEAFF.

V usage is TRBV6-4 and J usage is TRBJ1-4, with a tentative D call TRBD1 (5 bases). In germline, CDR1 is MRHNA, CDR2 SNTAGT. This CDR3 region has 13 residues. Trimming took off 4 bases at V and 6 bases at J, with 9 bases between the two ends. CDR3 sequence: CASSGGLYEKLFF. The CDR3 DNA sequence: TGTGCCAGCAGTGGGGGACTATATGAAAAACTGTTTTTT.

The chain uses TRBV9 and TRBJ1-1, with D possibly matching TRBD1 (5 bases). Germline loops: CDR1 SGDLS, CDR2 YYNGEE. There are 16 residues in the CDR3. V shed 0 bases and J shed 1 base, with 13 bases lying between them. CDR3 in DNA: TGTGCCAGCAGCGTAGTGGGAGGGGCAGAGAACACTGAAGCTTTCTTT. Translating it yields CASSVVGGAENTEAFF.

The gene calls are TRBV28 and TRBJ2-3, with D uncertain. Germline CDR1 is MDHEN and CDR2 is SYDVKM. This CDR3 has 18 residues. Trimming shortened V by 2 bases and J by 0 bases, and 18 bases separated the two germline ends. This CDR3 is CASSLLPTSYTSTDTQYF. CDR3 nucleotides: TGTGCCAGCAGTTTACTACCAACGAGCTATACCAGCACAGATACGCAGTATTTT. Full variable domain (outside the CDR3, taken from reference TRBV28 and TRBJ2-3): DVKVTQSSRYLVKRTGEKVFLECVQDMDHENMFWYRQDPGLGLRLIYFSYDVKMKEKGDIPEGYSVSREKKERFSLILESASTNQTSMYLCASSLLPTSYTSTDTQYFGPGTRLTVL.

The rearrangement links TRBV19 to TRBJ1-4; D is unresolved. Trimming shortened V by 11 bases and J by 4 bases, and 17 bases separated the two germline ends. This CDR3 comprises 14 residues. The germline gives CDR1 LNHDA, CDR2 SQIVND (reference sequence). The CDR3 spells CASHTDTRNEKLFF. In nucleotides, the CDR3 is TGTGCCTCCCATACCGACACGCGTAATGAAAAACTGTTTTTT.

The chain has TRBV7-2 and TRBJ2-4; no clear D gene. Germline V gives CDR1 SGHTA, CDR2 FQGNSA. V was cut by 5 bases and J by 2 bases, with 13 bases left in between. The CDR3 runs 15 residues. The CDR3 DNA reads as TGTGCCAGCAGCCCTACCATAACCCCCAAAAACATTCAGTACTTC. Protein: CASSPTITPKNIQYF.

The CDR3 nucleotides are TGTGCCAGCAGCTTCGGGACTAGCGGGCGCACAGATACGCAGTATTTT. Translation: CASSFGTSGRTDTQYF. The genes are TRBV7-2 and TRBJ2-3, with 12 bases matching TRBD2. Germline trimming cut 3 bases from V and 1 base from J; bases unmatched to any gene: 2. CDR3 length: 16 residues. CDR1 and CDR2 from the germline V gene are SGHTA and FQGNSA.